These 12 T cell receptor beta chains came from one sample sequenced in a study of blood T cell repertoires in COVID-19. Clones were read by immunoSEQ multiplex PCR, and TCRdb kept only the in-frame ones, dropping some. Of roughly 87,000 clones listed, 84% are singletons. The specimen was peripheral blood. These receptors originate from a woman aged 55-75 years with acute or convalescent COVID-19.

The gene calls are TRBV4-2 and TRBJ1-1, with TRBD1 as a possible D gene (6 bases). The CDR3 extends over 14 amino acids. Trimming pared 8 bases from V and 1 base from J, leaving 14 bases between. Germline V gives CDR1 LGHNA, CDR2 YNFKEQ. The CDR3 DNA is TGTGCCAGCGCAAGTACAGGGAAGAACACTGAAGCTTTCTTT. It specifies CASASTGKNTEAFF.

The V gene is TRBV30, the J gene TRBJ2-3; 8 nucleotides line up with TRBD1. This CDR3 is built from 14 residues. J gave up 1 base and V 0 bases, and 0 bases lay outside the gene matches. Per the germline V gene, CDR1 is GTSNPN and CDR2 is SVGIG (reference sequence). CDR3 protein: CAWSVTGGTDTQYF. The CDR3 DNA follows: TGTGCCTGGAGTGTGACAGGGGGCACAGATACGCAGTATTTT.

This chain connects TRBV18 to TRBJ1-1; 7 positions match TRBD1. V shed 5 bases and J 3 bases; nucleotides not matched to a gene: 9. CDR3 length equals 15 residues. Germline V gives CDR1 KGHSH, CDR2 LQKENI. The DNA of the CDR3 is TGTGCCAGCTCATTCCAGGGGGTAAGCTACACTGAAGCTTTCTTT. It is translated as CASSFQGVSYTEAFF.

This chain uses TRBV2 with TRBJ2-2; 9 bases fit TRBD2. CDR1 is SNHLY, CDR2 FYNNEI, per germline. This CDR3 is 15 amino acids long. V was clipped by 4 bases and J by 3 bases; unmatched bases: 3. CDR3 coding DNA: TGTGCCAGCAGTGTAACTAGCGGGTACACCGGGGAGCTGTTTTTT. Translation gives CASSVTSGYTGELFF.

The chain uses TRBV5-1 and TRBJ1-5, with 11 bases fitting TRBD1. CDR3 length: 14 residues. V was pared by 4 bases and J by 7 bases, with 4 bases of the junction left unmatched. CDR1 is SGHRS, CDR2 YFSETQ, per germline. The CDR3 coding sequence is TGCGCCAGCAGCCAAGGGACAGGGGGGCAGCCCCAGCATTTT. Translating it yields CASSQGTGGQPQHF.

This chain uses TRBV3-1 (or the pseudogene TRBV3-2) with TRBJ1-6; weak D call: TRBD1 (5 bases). V lost 0 bases and J lost 9, with 9 bases in between. Germline assignment: CDR1 LGHDT and CDR2 YNNKEL (reference sequence). This CDR3 contains 14 residues. The CDR3 DNA is TGTGCCAGCAGCCAAGACAGGGTGGGTTCACCCCTCCACTTT. Amino acids: CASSQDRVGSPLHF.

The CDR3 loop is CASSAGTGQETQYF. CDR3 coding DNA: TGTGCCAGCAGCGCTGGGACAGGGCAAGAGACCCAGTACTTC. V usage is TRBV5-4 and J usage is TRBJ2-5, with TRBD1 matching over 9 bases. This CDR3 comprises 14 residues. J was trimmed by 2 bases and V by 4 bases; bases with no gene match: 3. Germline CDR1 reads SGHNT; CDR2 reads YYREEE (reference sequence).

The chain's CDR3 is CASSSVSGGANTGELFF. The CDR3 DNA sequence: TGTGCCAGCAGCTCAGTTAGCGGGGGGGCGAACACCGGGGAGCTGTTTTTT. J is TRBJ2-2 and V is TRBV11-2; 11 bases line up with TRBD2. Per germline, CDR1 SGHAT and CDR2 FQNNGV. Trimming cost V 4 bases and J 0 bases; bases outside gene matches: 4. This CDR3 region has 17 residues.

V gene TRBV6-5 combines with J gene TRBJ1-2, with 7 positions matching TRBD1. The ends lost 10 bases at V and 4 bases at J; junction bases unmatched: 9. This CDR3 has 13 residues. The germline gives CDR1 MNHEY, CDR2 SVGAGI. The CDR3 sequence is CATLSEGAYGYTF. The CDR3 bases are TGTGCCACCCTCTCCGAGGGGGCCTATGGCTACACCTTC.

The rearrangement links TRBV19 to TRBJ1-1; no reliable D call. V shed 2 bases and J shed 1 base, with 14 bases lying between them. The germline gives CDR1 LNHDA, CDR2 SQIVND (reference sequence). The CDR3 runs 16 residues. CDR3 nucleotide sequence: TGTGCCAGTAGTATACCTCTGAGAGTAAAGAACACTGAAGCTTTCTTT. Translating gives CASSIPLRVKNTEAFF.

The chain carries TRBV9 and TRBJ1-5; unclear D gene. The germline V gene has CDR1 SGDLS and CDR2 YYNGEE. The V and J ends lost 0 bases and 5 bases respectively, with 12 bases between them. The CDR3 has 15 amino acids. CDR3 coding DNA: TGTGCCAGCAGCGTAGGGGCAGGTCCACATCAGCCCCAGCATTTT. Translating gives CASSVGAGPHQPQHF.

This sequence joins TRBV18 and TRBJ1-2; possible D gene TRBD1, 6 bases. CDR1 is KGHSH and CDR2 is LQKENI in the germline V gene. V lost 4 bases to trimming and J lost 6 bases, with 15 bases between them. The CDR3 length is 14 residues. The CDR3 loop reads CASSRGSGEDGYTF. CDR3 bases: TGTGCCAGCTCACGGGGCTCAGGGGAAGATGGCTACACCTTC.